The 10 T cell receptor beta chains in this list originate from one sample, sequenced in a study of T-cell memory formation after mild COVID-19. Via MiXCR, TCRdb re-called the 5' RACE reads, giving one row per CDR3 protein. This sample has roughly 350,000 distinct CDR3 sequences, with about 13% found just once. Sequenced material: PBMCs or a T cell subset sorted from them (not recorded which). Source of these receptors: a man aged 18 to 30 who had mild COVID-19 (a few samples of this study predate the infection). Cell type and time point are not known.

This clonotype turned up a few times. The CDR3, as DNA: TGTGCCACCAGTGAGGGGACACCTTACAATGAGCAGTTCTTC. Translated, it gives CATSEGTPYNEQFF. V is TRBV24-1 and J is TRBJ2-1, with a weak D call TRBD1 (6 bases). Trimming took off 4 bases at V and 4 bases at J, with 10 bases between the two ends. The CDR3 extends over 14 amino acids. Germline V lookup: CDR1 KGHDR, CDR2 SFDVKD.

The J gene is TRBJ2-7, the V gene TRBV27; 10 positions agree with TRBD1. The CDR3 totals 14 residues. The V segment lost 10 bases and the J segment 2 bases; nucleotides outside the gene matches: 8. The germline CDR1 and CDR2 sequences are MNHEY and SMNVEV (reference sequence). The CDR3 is CATPGGTGAYEQYV. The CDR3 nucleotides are TGTGCCACCCCGGGCGGGACAGGGGCCTACGAGCAGTACGTC.

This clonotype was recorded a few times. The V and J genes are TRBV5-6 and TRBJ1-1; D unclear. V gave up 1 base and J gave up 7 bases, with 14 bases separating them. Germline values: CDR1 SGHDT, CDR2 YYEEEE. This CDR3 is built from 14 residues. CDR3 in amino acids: CASSLIWTYGEAFF. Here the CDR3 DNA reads TGTGCCAGCAGCTTGATTTGGACCTACGGTGAAGCTTTCTTT. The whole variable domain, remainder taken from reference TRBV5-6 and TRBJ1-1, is DAGVTQSPTHLIKTRGQQVTLRCSPKSGHDTVSWYQQALGQGPQFIFQYYEEEERQRGNFPDRFSGHQFPNYSSELNVNALLLGDSALYLCASSLIWTYGEAFFGQGTRLTVV.

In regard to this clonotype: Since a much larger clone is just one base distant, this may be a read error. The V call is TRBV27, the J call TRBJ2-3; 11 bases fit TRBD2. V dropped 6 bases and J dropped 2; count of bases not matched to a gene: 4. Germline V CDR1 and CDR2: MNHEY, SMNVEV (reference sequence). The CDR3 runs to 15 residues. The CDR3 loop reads CASRLAGANTDTQYF. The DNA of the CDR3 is TGTGCCAGCAGACTAGCGGGGGCCAACACAGATACGCAGTATTTT.

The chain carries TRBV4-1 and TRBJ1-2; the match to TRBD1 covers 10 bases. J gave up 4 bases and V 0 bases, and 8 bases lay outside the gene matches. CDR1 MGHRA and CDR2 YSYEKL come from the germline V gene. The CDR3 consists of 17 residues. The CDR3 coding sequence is TGCGCCAGCAGCCAAGATCCGGGACAGGGGTTTCGCTATGGCTACACCTTC. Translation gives CASSQDPGQGFRYGYTF.

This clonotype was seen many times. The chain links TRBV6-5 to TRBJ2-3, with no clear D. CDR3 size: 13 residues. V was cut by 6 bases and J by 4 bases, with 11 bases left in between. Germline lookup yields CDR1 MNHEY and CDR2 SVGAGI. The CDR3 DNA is TGTGCCAGCAGCCTCCTGTTCGCAGATACGCAGTATTTT. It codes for CASSLLFADTQYF.

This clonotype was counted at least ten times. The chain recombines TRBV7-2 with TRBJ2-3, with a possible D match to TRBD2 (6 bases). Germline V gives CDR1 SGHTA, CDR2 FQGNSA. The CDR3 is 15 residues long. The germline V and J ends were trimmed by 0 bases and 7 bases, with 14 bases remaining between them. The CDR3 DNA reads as TGTGCCAGCAGCTTAGCCACGCGGGGCAAAAATACGCAGTATTTT. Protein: CASSLATRGKNTQYF.

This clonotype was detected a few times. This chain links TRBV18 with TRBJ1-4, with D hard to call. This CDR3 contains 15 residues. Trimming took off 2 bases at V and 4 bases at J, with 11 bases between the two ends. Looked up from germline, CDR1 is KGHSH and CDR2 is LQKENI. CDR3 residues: CASSPDGSRNEKLFF. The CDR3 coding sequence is TGTGCCAGCTCACCAGACGGCAGCCGTAATGAAAAACTGTTTTTT.

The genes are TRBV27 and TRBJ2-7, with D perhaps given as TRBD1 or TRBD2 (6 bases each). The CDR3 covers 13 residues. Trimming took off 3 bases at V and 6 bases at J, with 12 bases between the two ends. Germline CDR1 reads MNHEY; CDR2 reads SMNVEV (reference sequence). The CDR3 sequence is CASSLIQGGEQYF. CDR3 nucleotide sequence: TGTGCCAGCAGTTTGATACAGGGAGGCGAGCAGTACTTC.

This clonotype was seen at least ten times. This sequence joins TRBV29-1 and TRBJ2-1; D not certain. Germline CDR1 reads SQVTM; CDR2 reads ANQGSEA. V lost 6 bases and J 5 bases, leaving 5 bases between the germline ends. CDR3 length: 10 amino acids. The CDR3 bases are TGCAGCGTAGCCGACAATGAGCAGTTCTTC. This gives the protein CSVADNEQFF.